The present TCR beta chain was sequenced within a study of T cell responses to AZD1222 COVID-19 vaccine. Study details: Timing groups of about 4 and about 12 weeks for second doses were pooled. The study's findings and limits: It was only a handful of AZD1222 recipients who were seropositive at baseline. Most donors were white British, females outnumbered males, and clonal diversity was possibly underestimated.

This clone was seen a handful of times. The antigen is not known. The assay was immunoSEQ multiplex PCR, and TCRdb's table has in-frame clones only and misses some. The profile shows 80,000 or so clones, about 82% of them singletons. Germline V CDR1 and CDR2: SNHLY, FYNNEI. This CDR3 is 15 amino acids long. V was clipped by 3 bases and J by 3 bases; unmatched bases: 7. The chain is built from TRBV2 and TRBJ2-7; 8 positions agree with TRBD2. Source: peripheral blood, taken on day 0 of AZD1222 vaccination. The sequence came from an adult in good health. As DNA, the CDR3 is TGTGCCAGCAGTGATGAAGCGGGAGCCCACTACGAGCAGTACTTC. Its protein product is CASSDEAGAHYEQYF.